A selection of T cell receptor beta chains follows, all from one sample in a study of T cell responses to AZD1222 COVID-19 vaccine. The data were produced by immunoSEQ multiplex PCR, yet TCRdb's version contains in-frame clones alone and is incomplete. This sample has roughly 160,000 clones, with 85% to 95% found just once. The sequences come from peripheral blood, collected on day 0 of AZD1222 vaccination. All receptors come from an adult in good health. CDR3s include the opening cysteine and the closing phenylalanine or tryptophan. D genes are given only for firm matches. For some rows the clone size is stated as once, few or many, or as a class when expanded; others skip it.

d_gene	j_gene	v_gene	abundance	CDR3aa	CDR3nt
TRBD1	TRBJ1-1	TRBV7-2	NA	CASSPHRGPGTEAFF	TGTGCCAGCAGCCCACACAGGGGGCCGGGCACTGAAGCTTTCTTT
NA	TRBJ2-1	TRBV6-6	NA	CASVNPGPYNEQFF	TGTGCCAGCGTCAACCCGGGACCCTACAATGAGCAGTTCTTC
NA	TRBJ1-4	TRBV3-1/TRBV3-2	once	CASSRTGGGDNEKLFF	TGTGCCAGCAGCCGTACAGGAGGTGGTGATAATGAAAAACTGTTTTTT
TRBD1	TRBJ2-2	TRBV7-8	NA	CASRPRQGWANTGELFF	TGTGCCAGCCGACCAAGACAGGGATGGGCGAACACCGGGGAGCTGTTTTTT
NA	TRBJ1-5	TRBV7-6	NA	CASSETTRGNQPQHF	TGTGCCAGCAGCGAGACAACTCGTGGCAATCAGCCCCAGCATTTT
NA	TRBJ1-1	TRBV28	NA	CASSLRQPQAFF	TGTGCCAGCAGTTTACGACAGCCGCAAGCTTTCTTT
NA	TRBJ1-1	TRBV18	NA	CASSATEVDTEAFF	TGTGCCAGCTCAGCTACAGAGGTTGACACTGAAGCTTTCTTT
TRBD2	TRBJ2-2	TRBV4-3	NA	CASSQHLAGGPTGELFF	TGCGCCAGCAGCCAGCACCTAGCGGGGGGGCCAACCGGGGAGCTGTTTTTT
NA	TRBJ2-2	TRBV7-2	NA	CASSLGLAGSNTGELFF	TGTGCCAGCAGCTTAGGATTGGCCGGGTCGAACACCGGGGAGCTGTTTTTT
NA	TRBJ1-2	TRBV27	NA	CASSPGANYGYTF	TGTGCCAGCAGTCCAGGGGCTAACTATGGCTACACCTTC
NA	TRBJ2-5	TRBV3-1/TRBV3-2	NA	CASSQGVAAQETQYF	TGTGCCAGCAGCCAAGGGGTCGCGGCTCAAGAGACCCAGTACTTC
NA	TRBJ1-2	TRBV12-3/TRBV12-4	NA	CASSPLNYGYTF	TGTGCCAGCAGTCCCCTTAACTATGGCTACACCTTC
TRBD1	TRBJ2-2	TRBV7-2	once	CASSHRDRGTGELFF	TGTGCCAGCAGCCATAGGGACAGGGGAACCGGGGAGCTGTTTTTT
TRBD2	TRBJ2-5	TRBV5-1	few	CASSRNLAGDPETQYF	TGCGCCAGCAGCCGGAACCTAGCGGGGGACCCAGAGACCCAGTACTTC
NA	TRBJ1-3	TRBV7-9	NA	CASSLSGPSIYF	TGTGCCAGCAGCTTATCCGGGCCTTCCATATATTTT
TRBD1	TRBJ1-1	TRBV7-7	NA	CASTLGQGAEAFF	TGTGCTAGCACCCTGGGACAGGGCGCTGAAGCTTTCTTT
TRBD1	TRBJ2-2	TRBV24-1	once	CATSDRTGGSAGELFF	TGTGCCACCAGTGATCGGACAGGGGGCAGCGCCGGGGAGCTGTTTTTT
TRBD1	TRBJ1-3	TRBV2	NA	CASSTGASGNTIYF	TGTGCCAGTAGTACAGGGGCCTCTGGAAACACCATATATTTT
NA	TRBJ2-7	TRBV6-5	NA	CASSPGYLSSYEQYF	TGTGCCAGCAGCCCAGGGTACCTAAGCTCCTACGAGCAGTACTTC
NA	TRBJ1-6	TRBV5-5	NA	CASSFGDLYSPLHF	TGTGCCAGCAGCTTCGGGGACCTTTATTCACCCCTCCACTTT
NA	TRBJ2-3	TRBV19	NA	CASSMYGPLRPDTQYF	TGTGCCAGTAGTATGTATGGGCCTCTCAGGCCAGATACGCAGTATTTT
NA	TRBJ2-1	TRBV29-1	NA	CSVSPTLLDDEQFF	TGCAGCGTGAGTCCGACTCTCCTAGACGATGAGCAGTTCTTC
NA	TRBJ1-6	TRBV11-1	once	CASTLTRTGNSPLHF	TGTGCCAGCACCCTGACCCGAACGGGTAATTCACCCCTCCACTTT
NA	TRBJ2-3	TRBV29-1	NA	CSVELGDTQYF	TGCAGCGTCGAACTTGGGGATACGCAGTATTTT
NA	TRBJ1-1	TRBV9	few	CASSGGTSNTEAFF	TGTGCCAGCAGCGGCGGGACATCGAACACTGAAGCTTTCTTT
TRBD1	TRBJ2-7	TRBV7-2	NA	CASSTRQGGEQYF	TGTGCCAGCAGCACGCGACAGGGTGGCGAGCAGTACTTC
NA	TRBJ1-1	TRBV6-2/TRBV6-3	NA	CASSYSYTEAFF	TGTGCCAGCAGTTACAGTTACACTGAAGCTTTCTTT
NA	TRBJ1-1	TRBV29-1	NA	CSARGLNTEAFF	TGCAGCGCCAGGGGATTGAACACTGAAGCTTTCTTT
NA	TRBJ2-7	TRBV19	NA	CASSRTDTYEQYF	TGTGCCAGTAGTCGGACAGACACCTACGAGCAGTACTTC
TRBD1	TRBJ1-1	TRBV5-1	NA	CASSPRTGFGTEAFF	TGCGCCAGCAGCCCCAGGACAGGCTTTGGCACTGAAGCTTTCTTT
TRBD1	TRBJ1-2	TRBV6-2/TRBV6-3	NA	CASSPTLQGSGYTF	TGTGCCAGCAGTCCCACTCTACAGGGGAGTGGCTACACCTTT
NA	TRBJ1-1	TRBV5-1	NA	CASSLGINTEAFF	TGCGCCAGCAGCTTAGGGATAAACACTGAAGCTTTCTTT
NA	TRBJ2-3	TRBV3-1/TRBV3-2	NA	CASSRGDTQYF	TGTGCCAGCAGCCGGGGTGATACGCAGTATTTT
NA	TRBJ2-7	TRBV2	NA	CASSDEDVGGTAPYEQYF	TGTGCCAGCAGTGACGAGGACGTGGGCGGGACAGCTCCCTACGAGCAGTACTTC
TRBD1	TRBJ1-6	TRBV5-4	NA	CASSLGRGLDSPLHF	TGTGCCAGCAGCTTGGGTAGGGGGCTAGATTCACCCCTCCACTTT
NA	TRBJ1-3	TRBV12-3/TRBV12-4	NA	CATLRGSGNTIYF	TGTGCCACCCTCCGGGGGTCTGGAAACACCATATATTTT
TRBD1	TRBJ1-6	TRBV28	NA	CASSSGQGRSPLHF	TGTGCCAGCAGTTCGGGACAGGGTAGATCACCCCTCCACTTT
NA	TRBJ2-5	TRBV7-9	NA	CASSSITDKETQYF	TGTGCCAGCAGCTCGATTACAGATAAAGAGACCCAGTACTTC
NA	TRBJ1-6	TRBV2	NA	CASSVFEGGGSPLHF	TGTGCCAGCAGTGTGTTCGAGGGTGGTGGTTCACCCCTCCACTTT
NA	TRBJ2-7	TRBV6-5	once	CASSYKGNGYEQYF	TGTGCCAGCAGTTACAAGGGGAACGGGTACGAGCAGTACTTC
NA	TRBJ2-7	TRBV27	NA	CASSLGSNAEQYF	TGTGCCAGCAGTTTAGGGAGTAACGCTGAGCAGTACTTC